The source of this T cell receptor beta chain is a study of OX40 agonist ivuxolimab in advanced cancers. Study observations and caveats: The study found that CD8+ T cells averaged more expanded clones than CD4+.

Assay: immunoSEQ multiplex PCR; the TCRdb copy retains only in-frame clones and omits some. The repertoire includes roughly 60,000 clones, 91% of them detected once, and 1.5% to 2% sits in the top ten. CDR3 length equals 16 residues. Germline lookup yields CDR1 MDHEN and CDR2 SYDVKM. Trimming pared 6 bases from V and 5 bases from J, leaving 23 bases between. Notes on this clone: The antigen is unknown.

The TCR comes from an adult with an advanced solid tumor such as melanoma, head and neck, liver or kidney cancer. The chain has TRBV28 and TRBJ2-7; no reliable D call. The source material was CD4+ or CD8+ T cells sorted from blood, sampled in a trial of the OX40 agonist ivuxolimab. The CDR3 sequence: CASSEHTRLGADEQYF. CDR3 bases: TGTGCCAGCAGCGAACACACTCGACTCGGAGCTGACGAGCAGTACTTC.